The 5 T cell receptor beta chains presented below share a single source sample, sequenced in a study of blood T cell repertoires in COVID-19. Clones were sequenced by immunoSEQ multiplex PCR, and TCRdb holds only the in-frame ones, with some missing. The sample lists approximately 98,000 clones, over 70% occurring once. The sample comprised peripheral blood. The receptor set was obtained from a man aged 55 to 70 with acute or convalescent COVID-19.

J is TRBJ1-3 and V is TRBV28, with D tentatively TRBD1 (5 bases). CDR1 MDHEN and CDR2 SYDVKM come from the germline V gene. Trimming took off 7 bases at V and 0 bases at J, with 22 bases between the two ends. The CDR3 contains 18 residues. The CDR3: CASKYRSLAGVSGNTIYF. DNA of the CDR3: TGTGCCAGCAAATACAGGTCACTAGCTGGGGTCTCTGGAAACACCATATATTTT.

There are a few counts of this clone. The V call is TRBV5-1, the J call TRBJ1-3; D is ambiguous. The CDR3 sequence is 14 residues long. The germline V gene encodes CDR1 SGHRS and CDR2 YFSETQ. Trimming removed 4 bases from V and 0 bases from J, with 8 bases in between. The CDR3 sequence is CASSPGVSGNTIYF. The CDR3 nucleotides read TGCGCCAGCAGCCCCGGGGTCTCTGGAAACACCATATATTTT.

This clone has a single count. As DNA, the CDR3 is TGTGCCAGCAGTTACAGGGGGAACTACGAGCAGTACGTC. This translates into CASSYRGNYEQYV. The rearrangement links TRBV6-2 or TRBV6-3 to TRBJ2-7, with D possibly matching TRBD1 (6 bases). Germline-derived CDR1 and CDR2 are MNHEY and SVGEGT. The CDR3 extends over 13 amino acids. Trimming pared 2 bases from V and 3 bases from J, leaving 8 bases between.

This clone was counted once. V is TRBV9 and J is TRBJ2-3; the match to TRBD2 covers 9 bases. The CDR3 sequence is 15 residues long. Per the germline V gene, CDR1 is SGDLS and CDR2 is YYNGEE. The V gene end was trimmed by 3 bases and the J gene end by 2 bases; junction bases not matched to a gene: 4. This CDR3 is CASSAASGATDTQYF. The CDR3 coding sequence is TGTGCCAGCAGCGCGGCTAGCGGGGCCACAGATACGCAGTATTTT.

J is TRBJ2-6 and V is TRBV5-1; D remains ambiguous. V lost 4 bases to trimming and J lost 0 bases, with 14 bases between them. Looked up from germline, CDR1 is SGHRS and CDR2 is YFSETQ. The CDR3 runs 17 residues. The CDR3 here is CASSPYSMRSGANVLTF. The CDR3 DNA reads as TGCGCCAGCAGCCCCTACTCCATGCGCTCTGGGGCCAACGTCCTGACTTTC.